The 21 T cell receptor beta chains presented below share a single source sample, sequenced in a study of regulatory dendritic cells for organ transplantation. The protocol was immunoSEQ multiplex PCR, while the TCRdb copy is restricted to in-frame clones and leaves out a portion. The table shows tens of thousands of clones, with about 79% occurring only once. Sequencing was carried out using memory CD4+ T cells from blood. Noted subset: CD45RO+ memory T cells. Source of these receptors: a human donor in good health.

This chain joins TRBV19 and TRBJ1-1; tentative D call: TRBD1 (5 bases). CDR3 length equals 15 residues. Germline V gives CDR1 LNHDA, CDR2 SQIVND (reference sequence). The V gene lost 1 base and the J gene lost 2 bases, with 11 bases spanning the gap. CDR3 sequence: CASSIVGQGNTEAFF. For the CDR3, the DNA is TGTGCCAGTAGTATAGTGGGTCAGGGCAACACTGAAGCTTTCTTT.

This sequence joins TRBV18 and TRBJ1-5, with TRBD1 matching 7 bases. The CDR3 covers 17 residues. V shed 2 bases and J 1 base; nucleotides not matched to a gene: 8. CDR1 is KGHSH and CDR2 is LQKENI in the germline V gene. The CDR3 spells CASSPKQGWGSNQPQHF. The CDR3 DNA reads as TGTGCCAGCTCACCAAAACAGGGGTGGGGGAGCAATCAGCCCCAGCATTTT.

The J gene is TRBJ2-7, the V gene TRBV18, with a weak D call TRBD1 (6 bases). The CDR3 has 14 amino acids. Trimming cost V 3 bases and J 1 base, with 10 bases left between them. Per the germline V gene, CDR1 is KGHSH and CDR2 is LQKENI. CDR3 protein: CASSPTRGSYEQYF. DNA for the CDR3: TGTGCCAGCTCACCTACCAGGGGTTCCTACGAGCAGTACTTC.

The table lists this clone with a few counts. The rearrangement uses TRBV1 and TRBJ2-5; the D segment call TRBD2 is taken from the table without a DNA check. TRBV1 is assigned pseudogene status. The CDR3 has 18 residues. The CDR3 reads CTSSQDHYTSGGQETQYF. The CDR3 region has the DNA TGCACCAGCAGCCAAGATCATTATACTAGCGGGGGCCAAGAGACCCAGTACTTC.

The rearrangement joins TRBV29-1 to TRBJ1-1; 9 nucleotides line up with TRBD1. Germline loops: CDR1 SQVTM, CDR2 ANQGSEA. CDR3 length: 13 amino acids. Germline trimming cut 7 bases from V and 4 bases from J; bases unmatched to any gene: 7. This CDR3 is CSGTRQGGTEAFF. CDR3 sequence (DNA): TGCAGCGGAACGCGACAGGGGGGCACTGAAGCTTTCTTT.

The rearrangement links TRBV7-3 to TRBJ2-3; maybe TRBD2 (5 bases). Trimming pared 1 base from V and 2 bases from J, leaving 16 bases between. Germline V gene sequence: CDR1 SGHTA, CDR2 FQGTGA. This CDR3 has 17 amino acids. The CDR3: CASSLIGGSEYTDTQYF. DNA of the CDR3: TGTGCCAGCAGCTTAATTGGTGGTAGCGAATACACAGATACGCAGTATTTT.

The chain recombines TRBV6-1 with TRBJ2-5; D may be TRBD2 (6 bases). The CDR3 has 14 amino acids. CDR1 is MNHNS and CDR2 is SASEGT in the germline V gene. V gave up 7 bases and J gave up 7 bases, with 19 bases separating them. The CDR3 region is CASNGPAGTGTQYF. CDR3 sequence (DNA): TGTGCCAGCAACGGACCTGCGGGGACTGGGACCCAGTACTTC.

A single count supports this clone. The V and J genes are TRBV7-2 and TRBJ2-3; TRBD2 agrees at 10 bases. This CDR3 is built from 15 residues. Germline trimming cut 5 bases from V and 11 bases from J; bases unmatched to any gene: 13. CDR1 is SGHTA and CDR2 is FQGNSA in the germline V gene. CDR3 in DNA: TGTGCCAGCAGCCCTAAACGAGCGGGAGGGCCGGGGCAGTATTTT. It translates to CASSPKRAGGPGQYF. Filled out from reference TRBV7-2 and TRBJ2-3, the complete variable domain reads GAGVSQSPSNKVTEKGKDVELRCDPISGHTALYWYRQSLGQGLEFLIYFQGNSAPDKSGLPSDRFSAERTGGSVSTLTIQRTQQEDSAVYLCASSPKRAGGPGQYFGPGTRLTVL.

The rearrangement links TRBV15 to TRBJ2-2; no clear D. The germline gives CDR1 LNHNV, CDR2 YYDKDF (reference sequence). V shed 1 base and J shed 3 bases, with 9 bases lying between them. This CDR3 region has 15 residues. Here the CDR3 reads CATSRGNLDTGELFF. The CDR3 DNA reads TGTGCCACCAGCAGAGGAAACCTCGACACCGGGGAGCTGTTTTTT.

DNA for the CDR3: TGCAGCGTTGTAGGGACCAGGGGGAGTTCCTACGAGCAGTACTTC. It translates to CSVVGTRGSSYEQYF. The rearrangement uses TRBV29-1 and TRBJ2-7, with TRBD1 identical over 7 bases. CDR1 is SQVTM, CDR2 ANQGSEA, per germline. V was pared by 4 bases and J by 1 base, with 10 bases of the junction left unmatched. The CDR3 length is 15 residues.

The gene calls are TRBV7-2 and TRBJ1-2, with D possibly being TRBD1 (6 bases). CDR3 length equals 15 residues. Trimming cost V 2 bases and J 8 bases, with 18 bases left between them. In germline, CDR1 is SGHTA, CDR2 FQGNSA. The CDR3 sequence: CASSLRTGGGFGYTF. For the CDR3, the DNA is TGTGCCAGCAGCTTAAGGACCGGAGGGGGGTTCGGCTACACCTTC.

This clone was recorded once. This sequence joins TRBV6-1 and TRBJ2-3; 14 positions agree with TRBD2. The germline V gene has CDR1 MNHNS and CDR2 SASEGT. This CDR3 is 13 amino acids long. J lost 10 bases, V lost 6 bases, and 3 bases had no gene match. In DNA, the CDR3 is TGTGCCAGCAGAGGGACTAGCGGGAGCCCGCAGTATTTT. Encoded protein: CASRGTSGSPQYF.

The J gene is TRBJ1-3, the V gene TRBV10-3; the D is unclear. This CDR3 spans 13 amino acids. Germline V gene data show CDR1 as ENHRY and CDR2 as SYGVKD. The V and J ends lost 0 bases and 3 bases respectively, with 3 bases between them. The CDR3 nucleotides read TGTGCCATCAGTGAGTCGCTTGGAAACACCATATATTTT. Its protein product is CAISESLGNTIYF.

The V gene is TRBV28, the J gene TRBJ2-3, with 7 bases that match TRBD1. The germline V gene has CDR1 MDHEN and CDR2 SYDVKM. The CDR3 loop spans 16 amino acids. V lost 4 bases, J lost 1 base, and 8 bases stayed unmatched. The CDR3 loop is CASSSQTGAGTDTQYF. DNA for the CDR3: TGTGCCAGCAGTTCCCAAACAGGGGCGGGCACAGATACGCAGTATTTT. Together with reference TRBV28 and TRBJ2-3, the CDR3 gives the full variable domain: DVKVTQSSRYLVKRTGEKVFLECVQDMDHENMFWYRQDPGLGLRLIYFSYDVKMKEKGDIPEGYSVSREKKERFSLILESASTNQTSMYLCASSSQTGAGTDTQYFGPGTRLTVL.

This clone was detected a few times. The CDR3 region is CASSKPPTVNTEAFF. The CDR3 nucleotides are TGTGCCAGCAGCAAACCCCCTACAGTTAACACTGAAGCTTTCTTT. The V gene is TRBV2, the J gene TRBJ1-1; unclear D gene. The germline CDR1 and CDR2 sequences are SNHLY and FYNNEI. Trimming removed 6 bases from V and 2 bases from J, with 16 bases in between. The CDR3 totals 15 residues.

The chain uses TRBV28 and TRBJ1-2; weak D call: TRBD1 (5 bases). The V gene's germline CDR1 is MDHEN and CDR2 SYDVKM. Deletions cut 6 bases from V and 0 bases from J, with 14 bases between. This CDR3 region has 15 residues. CDR3 amino acids: CASRSSGAANYGYTF. CDR3 DNA sequence: TGTGCCAGCAGATCTTCTGGGGCGGCTAACTATGGCTACACCTTC.

Here the CDR3 reads CSVVGGGYEQYF. In DNA form, the CDR3 reads TGCAGCGTTGTGGGGGGCGGCTACGAGCAGTACTTC. This chain links TRBV29-1 with TRBJ2-7; D possibly matches TRBD1 or TRBD2 (6 bases each). The ends were cut back, 4 bases at V and 3 bases at J, with 10 bases in the middle. Germline loops: CDR1 SQVTM, CDR2 ANQGSEA. CDR3 size: 12 residues.

This chain connects TRBV19 to TRBJ2-7; 7 positions agree with TRBD2. The ends lost 5 bases at V and 1 base at J; junction bases unmatched: 8. The CDR3 has 15 residues. From germline, CDR1 is LNHDA and CDR2 SQIVND (reference sequence). The CDR3 nucleotides are TGTGCCAGTAGTCCGCGGGAGCCCAGTTCCTACGAGCAGTACTTC. The encoded protein is CASSPREPSSYEQYF.

This chain joins TRBV7-9 and TRBJ2-5, with 7 positions matching TRBD1. From germline, CDR1 is SEHNR and CDR2 FQNEAQ (reference sequence). This CDR3 is 13 amino acids long. V shed 5 bases and J 5 bases; nucleotides not matched to a gene: 5. Here the CDR3 reads CASSPDRWETQYF. CDR3 nucleotide sequence: TGTGCCAGCAGCCCGGACAGGTGGGAGACCCAGTACTTC.

The V gene is TRBV2, the J gene TRBJ2-6, with 7 bases that match TRBD2. V trimming: 8 bases; J trimming: 4 bases; junction bases outside the gene matches: 14. The germline V gene encodes CDR1 SNHLY and CDR2 FYNNEI. The CDR3 sequence is 17 residues long. The CDR3 nucleotides are TGTGCCAGCGGCTCCCAGCGGGGTACTGAGGGGGCCAACGTCCTGACTTTC. It yields the protein CASGSQRGTEGANVLTF.

The V gene is TRBV4-1, the J gene TRBJ2-2; D may correspond to TRBD1 or TRBD2 (5 bases each). Germline CDR1 is MGHRA and CDR2 is YSYEKL. Trimming cost V 4 bases and J 2 bases, with 17 bases left between them. CDR3 length: 17 amino acids. The CDR3 here is CASSPSRWGSNTGELFF. The DNA for the CDR3 is TGCGCCAGCAGCCCGTCGCGGTGGGGGAGTAACACCGGGGAGCTGTTTTTT.